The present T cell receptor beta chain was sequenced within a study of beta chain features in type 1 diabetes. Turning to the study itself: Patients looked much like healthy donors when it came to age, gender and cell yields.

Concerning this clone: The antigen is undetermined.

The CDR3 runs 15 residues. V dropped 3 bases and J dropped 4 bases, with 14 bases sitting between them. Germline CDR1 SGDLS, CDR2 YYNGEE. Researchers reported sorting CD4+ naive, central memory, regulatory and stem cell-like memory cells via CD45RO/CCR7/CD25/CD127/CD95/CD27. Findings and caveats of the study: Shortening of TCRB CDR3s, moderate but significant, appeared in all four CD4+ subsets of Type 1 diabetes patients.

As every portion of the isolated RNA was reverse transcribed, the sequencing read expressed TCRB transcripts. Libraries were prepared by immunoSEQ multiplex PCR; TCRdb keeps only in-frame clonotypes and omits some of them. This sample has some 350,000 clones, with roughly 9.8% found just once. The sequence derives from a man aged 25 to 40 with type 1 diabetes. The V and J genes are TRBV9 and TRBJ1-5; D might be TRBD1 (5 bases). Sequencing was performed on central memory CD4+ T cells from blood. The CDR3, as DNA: TGTGCCAGCAGCGCCAGGGACGGACGAAATCAGCCCCAGCATTTT. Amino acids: CASSARDGRNQPQHF. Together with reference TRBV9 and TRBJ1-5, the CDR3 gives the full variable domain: DSGVTQTPKHLITATGQRVTLRCSPRSGDLSVYWYQQSLDQGLQFLIQYYNGEERAKGNILERFSAQQFPDLHSELNLSSLELGDSALYFCASSARDGRNQPQHFGDGTRLSIL.